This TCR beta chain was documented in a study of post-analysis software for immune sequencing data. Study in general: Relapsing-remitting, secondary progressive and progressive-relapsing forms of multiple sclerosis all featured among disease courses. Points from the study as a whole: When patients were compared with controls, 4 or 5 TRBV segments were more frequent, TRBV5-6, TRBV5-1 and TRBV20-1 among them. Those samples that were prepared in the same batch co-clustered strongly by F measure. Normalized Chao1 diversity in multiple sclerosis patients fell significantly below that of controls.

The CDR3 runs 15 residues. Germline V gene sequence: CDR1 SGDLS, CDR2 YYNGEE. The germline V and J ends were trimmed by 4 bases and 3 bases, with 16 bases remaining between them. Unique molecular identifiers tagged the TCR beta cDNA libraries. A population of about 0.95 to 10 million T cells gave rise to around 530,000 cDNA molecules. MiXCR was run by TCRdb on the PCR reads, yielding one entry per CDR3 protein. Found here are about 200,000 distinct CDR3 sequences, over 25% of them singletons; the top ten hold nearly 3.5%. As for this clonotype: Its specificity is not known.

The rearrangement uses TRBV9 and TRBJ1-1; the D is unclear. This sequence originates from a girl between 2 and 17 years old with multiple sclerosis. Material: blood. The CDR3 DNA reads TGTGCCAGCAGCCCCCAGGAGGTTCCCGACACTGAAGCTTTCTTT. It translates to CASSPQEVPDTEAFF.